This T cell receptor (beta chain) was identified in a study of blood T cell repertoires in COVID-19. Background on the study: Samples taken during acute and convalescent COVID-19 were collected in the United States, Italy and Spain.

The data were produced by immunoSEQ multiplex PCR, yet TCRdb's version contains in-frame clones alone and is incomplete. The sample contains 200,000 to 300,000 clones, approximately 83% of which appear only once. Germline CDR1 is MNHEY and CDR2 is SMNVEV (reference sequence). CDR3 size: 13 residues. V lost 5 bases to trimming and J lost 4 bases, with 11 bases between them. The sequenced sample consisted of peripheral blood. This sequence originates from a human donor in a cohort sampled during active COVID-19. The rearrangement joins TRBV27 to TRBJ1-2, with D possibly matching TRBD1 (5 bases). CDR3 coding DNA: TGTGCCAGCAGTATAACAGGCGTCTATGGCTACACCTTC. Translating it yields CASSITGVYGYTF.